Given below is one T cell receptor (beta chain) in context. No antigen is known for it. A much larger clone sits a single nucleotide away, making a read error possible. The sample is drawn from a study of T cells after yellow fever vaccination. Study-wide background: The SMART-Seq v4 Ultra Low Input method served to prepare the low-cell-number fractions.

Study-level points and caveats: Sorted repertoires could include abundant contaminating clonotypes from bulk cells.

This CDR3 is 14 amino acids long. The germline V gene encodes CDR1 SGHTA and CDR2 FQGNSA. The 5'RACE template-switching step produced TCR cDNA and added a universal primer site and UMIs. TCRdb processed the 5' RACE reads anew with MiXCR; each CDR3 protein has one entry. The table includes fewer than 400,000 distinct CDR3 sequences, roughly 10% detected once. The rearrangement links TRBV7-2 to TRBJ2-1; no clear D. The DNA end lines up better with TRBJ2-7; the J call may be wrong. This specimen consisted of CD4+ T cells sorted from PBMCs, obtained 45 days after the yellow fever booster vaccination. This TCR was recovered from a man aged 18 to 29 who received the YFV17D yellow fever vaccine. The CDR3 coding sequence is TGTGCCAGCAGCTTAGCCAGAACTGTCAATGAGCAGTACTTC. Translation: CASSLARTVNEQYF.